This TCR beta chain derives from a study of CD8+ T cells in alopecia areata. Study-level results: Scalp lesions, especially in alopecia totalis/universalis, had higher clonality than normal scalp. Against the mouse data, patients shared TCRs less clearly, possibly for HLA reasons.

This clone has only one observation. As yet, its antigen is unknown. V was clipped by 6 bases and J by 3 bases, with 15 bases between them. This CDR3 has 15 residues. CDR1 and CDR2 (germline): LNHNV, YYDKDF (reference sequence). Following RNA extraction, reverse transcription yielded cDNA that acted as the sequencing template. Produced via immunoSEQ multiplex PCR; TCRdb's table is partial and in-frame only. The sample lists about 150,000 clones, roughly 50% occurring once. This TCR derives from a human donor with alopecia areata. The material was CD4+ T cells sorted from blood, obtained at week 0. The rearrangement links TRBV15 to TRBJ2-4, with a weak D call TRBD2 (6 bases). In DNA, the CDR3 is TGTGCCACCAGTCCCGCGGGGCGGTACAAAAACATTCAGTACTTC. Amino acid sequence: CATSPAGRYKNIQYF.